This TCR beta chain is from a study of memory CD4+ T cells and cytomegalovirus serostatus. The data were produced by immunoSEQ multiplex PCR, yet TCRdb's version contains in-frame clones alone and is incomplete. The sample includes around 63,000 clones, about three quarters of them seen just once. Single viable CD3+CD4+CD8-CD45RO+ cells were sorted as the memory CD4+ T cells. The CDR3 covers 14 residues. Germline CDR1 is ENHRY and CDR2 is SYGVKD. Deletions cut 4 bases from V and 0 bases from J, with 6 bases between. Material: memory CD4+ T cells from blood. J is TRBJ2-2 and V is TRBV10-3, with D hard to call. The sequence derives from an adult in good health and CMV-seronegative. Some clones in this sample may be carry-over from other donors' samples. The CDR3 reads CAISGVSNTGELFF. The CDR3 bases are TGTGCCATCAGTGGGGTCTCGAACACCGGGGAGCTGTTTTTT.